This T cell receptor (beta chain) is drawn from a study of T cell responses to AZD1222 COVID-19 vaccine. General study points: Spike was spanned by vaccine-associated CD4 TCRs, which were dominant at 160-218 and 743-854.

Sequencing used immunoSEQ multiplex PCR; TCRdb keeps in-frame clones, though not all of them. The data contain approximately 140,000 clones, about 91% of them singletons. V was shortened by 3 bases and J by 5 bases, with 8 bases between the two germline ends. CDR1 and CDR2 (germline): DFQATT, SNEGSKA (reference sequence). The CDR3 runs 12 residues. On this clone itself: No antigen is known for it.

The rearrangement links TRBV20-1 to TRBJ1-5, with D uncertain. The source material was peripheral blood, sampled on day 0 of AZD1222 vaccination. The receptor was isolated from an adult in good health. The CDR3 bases are TGCAGTGCTAGTACACCCGATCAGCCCCAGCATTTT. It is translated as CSASTPDQPQHF.